These 5 T cell receptor beta chains share one sample of origin, sequenced in a study of CD8+ T cells in alopecia areata. In each case, RNA was isolated and then reverse transcribed into cDNA as the sequencing template. Libraries were prepared by immunoSEQ multiplex PCR; TCRdb keeps only in-frame clonotypes and omits some of them. The sample has more than 200,000 clones, less than 80% seen once. The sample in question was CD4+ T cells sorted from blood, obtained at week 0. The receptors were sampled from a human donor with alopecia areata.

The chain uses TRBV27 and TRBJ1-5, with no clear D. The CDR3 has 15 residues. The V end lost 6 bases, the J end lost 0 bases, and 12 bases lay between the germline ends. Germline loops: CDR1 MNHEY, CDR2 SMNVEV (reference sequence). DNA of the CDR3: TGTGCCAGCAGCGCTCCAGGCGATAGCAATCAGCCCCAGCATTTT. Its protein product is CASSAPGDSNQPQHF.

The chain is built from TRBV30 and TRBJ1-1; possible D gene TRBD1, 6 bases. The CDR3 extends over 15 amino acids. In germline, CDR1 is GTSNPN, CDR2 SVGIG (reference sequence). Trimming pared 4 bases from V and 3 bases from J, leaving 18 bases between. Written as DNA, the CDR3 is TGTGCCTGGAACCTCGCGGGGGCAGCACACACTGAAGCTTTCTTT. This sequence encodes CAWNLAGAAHTEAFF.

In regard to this clone: Other DNA sequences in the same sample also yield this CDR3. The J gene is TRBJ1-5, the V gene TRBV29-1; D unclear. Germline CDR1 and CDR2: SQVTM and ANQGSEA. V was cut by 6 bases and J by 2 bases, with 8 bases left in between. CDR3 length equals 12 residues. CDR3 nucleotides: TGCAGCGTCGGTGGTGGCAATCAGCCCCAGCATTTT. Translation: CSVGGGNQPQHF.

J is TRBJ2-5 and V is TRBV9; D remains ambiguous. V was cut by 2 bases and J by 2 bases, with 10 bases left in between. CDR3 length: 14 amino acids. From germline, CDR1 is SGDLS and CDR2 YYNGEE. The CDR3 DNA follows: TGTGCCAGCAGCGTGACGGAACGTCAAGAGACCCAGTACTTC. Translation: CASSVTERQETQYF.

The rearrangement links TRBV7-9 to TRBJ2-1, with 9 bases identical to TRBD2. V lost 2 bases, J lost 7 bases, and 9 bases stayed unmatched. This CDR3 has 16 amino acids. Per the germline V gene, CDR1 is SEHNR and CDR2 is FQNEAQ (reference sequence). CDR3 sequence reads: CASSLLGGGAPNEQFF. For the CDR3, the DNA is TGTGCCAGCAGCTTACTCGGCGGGGGGGCGCCGAATGAGCAGTTCTTC.